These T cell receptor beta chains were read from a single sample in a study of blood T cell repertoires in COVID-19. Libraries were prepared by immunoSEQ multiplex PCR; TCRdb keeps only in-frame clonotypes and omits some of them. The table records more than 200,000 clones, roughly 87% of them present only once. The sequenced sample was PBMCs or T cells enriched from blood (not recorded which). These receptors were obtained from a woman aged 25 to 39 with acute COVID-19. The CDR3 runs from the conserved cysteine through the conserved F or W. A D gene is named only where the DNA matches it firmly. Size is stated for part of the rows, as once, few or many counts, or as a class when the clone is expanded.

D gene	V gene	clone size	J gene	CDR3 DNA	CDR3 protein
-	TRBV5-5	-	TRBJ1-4	TGTGCCAGCAGCTCCCAACGGAGGCCAGATACAAATGAAAAACTGTTTTTT	CASSSQRRPDTNEKLFF
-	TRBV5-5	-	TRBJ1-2	TGTGCCAGCAGTCGGGGGGCAGGCCACTATGGCTACACCTTC	CASSRGAGHYGYTF
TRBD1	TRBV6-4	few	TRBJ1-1	TGTGCCAGCAAGAGGACAGGGAGGGAAACTGAAGCTTTCTTT	CASKRTGRETEAFF
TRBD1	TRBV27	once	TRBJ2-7	TGTGCCAGCAGTCAACAGGGGTCCCCACCCTACGAGCAGTACTTC	CASSQQGSPPYEQYF
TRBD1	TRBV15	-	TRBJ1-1	TGTGCCACCAGCAGAGATGTCGTCGGGCCAGGGGGCTTCTGGGACACTGAAGCTTTCTTT	CATSRDVVGPGGFWDTEAFF
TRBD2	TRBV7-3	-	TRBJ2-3	TGTGCCAGCAGCTTATCCCCGACTAGCGGTAGCACAGATACGCAGTATTTT	CASSLSPTSGSTDTQYF
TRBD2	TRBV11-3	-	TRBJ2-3	TGTGCCAGCAGCTTATCTGGCGGGAGGGCACCAGATACGCAGTATTTT	CASSLSGGRAPDTQYF
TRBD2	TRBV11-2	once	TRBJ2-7	TGTGCCAGCAGCTTAGATTTGACTAGCGGGAGCTACGAGCAGTACTTC	CASSLDLTSGSYEQYF
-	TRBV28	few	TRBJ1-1	TGTGCCAGCAGTTCTGGCGGGGTTCGATGGGACACTGAAGCTTTCTTT	CASSSGGVRWDTEAFF
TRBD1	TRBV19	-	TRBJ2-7	TGTGCCAGTAGTATAGGGACAGGAGACTACGAGCAGTACTTC	CASSIGTGDYEQYF
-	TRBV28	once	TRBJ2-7	TGTGCCAGCAGTTTCCTCTCCAGGGGGAGGTGGTACGAGCAGTACTTC	CASSFLSRGRWYEQYF
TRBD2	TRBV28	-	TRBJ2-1	TGTGCCAGCAGTTCCGCCAGCGGGAGGGACAATGAGCAGTTCTTC	CASSSASGRDNEQFF
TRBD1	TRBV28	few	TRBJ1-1	TGTGCCAGCAGCCTGGGACAGATGAACACTGAAGCTTTCTTT	CASSLGQMNTEAFF
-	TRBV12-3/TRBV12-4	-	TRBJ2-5	TGTGCCAGCAGGGGAGGAAGCGAGACCCAGTACTTC	CASRGGSETQYF
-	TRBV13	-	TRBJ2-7	TGTGCCAGCAGCCAGGGGCTTGACCCCTACGAGCAGTACTTC	CASSQGLDPYEQYF
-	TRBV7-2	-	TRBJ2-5	TGTGCCAGCAGCACCCTATCCCCAGGGCGGGAGACCCAGTACTTC	CASSTLSPGRETQYF
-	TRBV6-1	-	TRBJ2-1	TGTGCCAGCAGTGAAGCGCTTCTTAGCCAGCAGTTCTTC	CASSEALLSQQFF
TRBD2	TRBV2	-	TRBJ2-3	TGTGCCAGAGAAAGCGGGAACACAGATACGCAGTATTTT	CARESGNTDTQYF
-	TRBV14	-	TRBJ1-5	TGTGCCAGCAGCCAAGAGGTGTTGGCAGGGCCCCCTGCCTATAGCAATCAGCCCCAGCATTTT	CASSQEVLAGPPAYSNQPQHF
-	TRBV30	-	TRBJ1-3	TGTGCCACCTCGACAGGTACCTCTGGAAACACCATATATTTT	CATSTGTSGNTIYF
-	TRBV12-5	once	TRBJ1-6	TGTGCTAGTGTACAGGATAGGGGGAATAATTCACCCCTCCACTTT	CASVQDRGNNSPLHF
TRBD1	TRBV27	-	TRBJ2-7	TGTGCCAGCAGTTTTGTCCGGGACAGATCCTACGAGCAGTACTTC	CASSFVRDRSYEQYF